The entry below describes one T cell receptor (beta chain). The data originate from a study of T cell changes during pregnancy in multiple sclerosis. Clones were sequenced by immunoSEQ multiplex PCR, and TCRdb holds only the in-frame ones, with some missing. The data hold 50,000 to 70,000 clones, with roughly 92% observed a single time. This CDR3 spans 21 amino acids. The sequences come from peripheral blood, collected in the second trimester of pregnancy. This TCR derives from a female donor with multiple sclerosis, enrolled in a pregnancy study. V usage is TRBV21-1 and J usage is TRBJ2-5; the table's D call of TRBD2 was not tested on the DNA. TRBV21-1 is a known pseudogene. CDR3 sequence reads: CASSRNPRGGLAGGPEETQYF. The CDR3 nucleotides are TGTGCCAGCAGCCGAAATCCCCGGGGGGGACTAGCGGGAGGGCCTGAGGAGACCCAGTACTTC.